This T cell receptor beta chain is drawn from a study of cytomegalovirus exposure and HLA in healthy donors. General study findings and limits: Presence/absence analyses assumed roughly uniform sequencing depth across donors. Many donors shared some public TCRs, even though most TCR sequences were rare. Association with HLA alleles at 0.05 false discovery rate was found for 15,000 to 20,000 TCR beta sequences in a later analysis.

Comment on this clone: Its antigen is unknown.

Per the germline V gene, CDR1 is SGHRS and CDR2 is YFSETQ. There are 12 residues in the CDR3. The ends were cut back, 4 bases at V and 5 bases at J, with 9 bases in the middle. The PCR had 60 Vbeta and 13 Jbeta primers. TCRdb's copy holds only in-frame clones and misses some; the assay was immunoSEQ multiplex PCR. The table has some 130,000 clones, about 78% seen once; the top ten hold about 3.1%. This chain uses TRBV5-1 with TRBJ1-2; possible D gene TRBD1, 5 bases. The specimen was PBMCs. The receptor comes from a human donor in good health. Written as DNA, the CDR3 is TGCGCCAGCAGCGAGCGACAGTATGGCTACACCTTC. Amino acids: CASSERQYGYTF.